These 8 T cell receptor beta chains originate from one sample sequenced in a study of identifying expanded T cells in peripheral blood. Sequencing was performed with immunoSEQ multiplex PCR; in TCRdb, only in-frame clones are kept and a portion is missing. The profile shows 130,000 or so clones, around four fifths of them singletons. Specimen: blood. The receptor set was obtained from a person between 18 and 75 years old in good health.

The chain uses TRBV11-2 and TRBJ2-4; unclear D gene. V gave up 0 bases and J gave up 6 bases, with 6 bases separating them. Germline V gene data show CDR1 as SGHAT and CDR2 as FQNNGV. CDR3 length: 13 amino acids. CDR3 nucleotide sequence: TGTGCCAGCAGCTTAGACCGGGCAAACATTCAGTACTTC. Translation: CASSLDRANIQYF. The full variable domain, its missing parts supplied by reference TRBV11-2 and TRBJ2-4, is EAGVAQSPRYKIIEKRQSVAFWCNPISGHATLYWYQQILGQGPKLLIQFQNNGVVDDSQLPKDRFSAERLKGVDSTLKIQPAKLEDSAVYLCASSLDRANIQYFGAGTRLSVL.

CDR3 nucleotides: TGTGCCAGCAGCCCGACGGGGAGTGTTTCGGGTGGCTACACCTTC. Translated, it gives CASSPTGSVSGGYTF. The genes are TRBV11-3 and TRBJ1-2; D call uncertain. The germline CDR1 and CDR2 sequences are SGHNT and YENEEA. The CDR3 covers 15 residues. V gave up 5 bases and J gave up 7 bases, with 20 bases separating them.

The V gene is TRBV5-4, the J gene TRBJ1-2; D may be TRBD1 (6 bases). With 0 bases removed from V and 0 bases from J, the gap between germline ends came to 9 bases. There are 15 residues in the CDR3. The V gene's germline CDR1 is SGHNT and CDR2 YYREEE (reference sequence). The CDR3 DNA reads TGTGCCAGCAGCTTGGTCGGACAGACTAACTATGGCTACACCTTC. Its translation is CASSLVGQTNYGYTF.

This rearrangement joins TRBV19 to TRBJ2-2; D might be TRBD1 (5 bases). CDR1 LNHDA and CDR2 SQIVND come from the germline V gene (reference sequence). CDR3 length: 14 residues. V dropped 7 bases and J dropped 2 bases, with 11 bases sitting between them. Written as DNA, the CDR3 is TGTGCCAGTATCCCGGACACCAACACCGGGGAGCTGTTTTTT. Its protein is CASIPDTNTGELFF.

The chain employs TRBV5-6 and TRBJ2-1; 8 nucleotides agree with TRBD2. V was clipped by 2 bases and J by 9 bases; unmatched bases: 10. The CDR3 runs 15 residues. Per the germline V gene, CDR1 is SGHDT and CDR2 is YYEEEE. The chain's CDR3 is CASSFTGLGLAEQFF. DNA of the CDR3: TGTGCCAGCAGCTTCACGGGACTAGGACTGGCTGAGCAGTTCTTC.

The chain is built from TRBV30 and TRBJ1-1; TRBD1 might be the D (6 bases). Trimming left V 4 bases short and J 4 bases short, with 16 bases between. Germline CDR1 and CDR2: GTSNPN and SVGIG (reference sequence). The CDR3 length is 14 residues. In DNA, the CDR3 is TGTGCCTGGACATCGTGGGGGCGGGGCACTGAAGCTTTCTTT. Its translation is CAWTSWGRGTEAFF.

The gene calls are TRBV6-5 and TRBJ1-2; no clear D gene. Looked up from germline, CDR1 is MNHEY and CDR2 is SVGAGI. Trimming took off 6 bases at V and 6 bases at J, with 11 bases between the two ends. There are 12 residues in the CDR3. CDR3: CASRGQDDGYTF. CDR3 nucleotides: TGTGCCAGCAGGGGCCAGGATGATGGCTACACCTTC.

The chain uses TRBV2 and TRBJ1-1, with D unresolved. The CDR3 runs 12 residues. V was pared by 4 bases and J by 7 bases, with 10 bases between. Germline CDR1 reads SNHLY; CDR2 reads FYNNEI. CDR3 coding DNA: TGTGCCAGCAGTGTGGACGGGAGTGAAGCTTTCTTT. The encoded protein is CASSVDGSEAFF.